This T cell receptor (beta chain) was sequenced for a study of blood T cell repertoires in COVID-19. Study as a whole: COVID-19 samples collected from the United States, Italy and Spain covered acute and convalescent phases.

In its sample, this clone was seen once. The germline V gene encodes CDR1 WSHSY and CDR2 SAAADI. Deletions cut 6 bases from V and 5 bases from J, with 11 bases between. The CDR3 runs 13 residues. Original handling: Cell counts per sample came from amplifying reference gene primers. Sequencing used immunoSEQ multiplex PCR; TCRdb keeps in-frame clones, though not all of them. V and J calls and clone size are those listed in that table; D and trimming were worked out from the DNA. The top ten hold 9.8% of the sample, which has under 200,000 clones, approximately 85% seen once. The source material was peripheral blood. This sequence originates from a woman of 80 years or more with acute or convalescent COVID-19. The chain is built from TRBV10-2 and TRBJ2-1; D is undetermined. CDR3: CASSPDINNEQFF. Here the CDR3 DNA reads TGCGCCAGCAGCCCCGACATTAACAATGAGCAGTTCTTC.